This TCR beta chain was profiled in a study of cytomegalovirus exposure and HLA in healthy donors. Study context: An early data release held around 80 million unique TCRs from HLA-typed donors. Overall study findings and caveats: Among the CMV-associated chains, a few were confirmed in vitro as specific for CMV antigens. Being productive about 87% or about 30% of the time was typical of most TCR beta V segments in an earlier analysis.

This clone turned up a few times. Its specificity is unknown. Primers: 60 Vbeta forward and 13 Jbeta reverse. Sequenced by immunoSEQ multiplex PCR; TCRdb stores in-frame clones only, minus some. The sample holds about 170,000 clones; about four fifths are singletons and the top ten take 1%. The source is a woman aged 45-65 years in good health and CMV-seropositive. The sample comprised PBMCs.

CDR3 sequence: CASSLVPGHRYEQYF. CDR3 DNA sequence: TGTGCCAGCAGTTTAGTCCCCGGGCACAGGTACGAGCAGTACTTC. J is TRBJ2-7 and V is TRBV27; possible D gene TRBD1, 5 bases. Germline V gene sequence: CDR1 MNHEY, CDR2 SMNVEV (reference sequence). This CDR3 has 15 amino acids. V dropped 2 bases and J dropped 4 bases, with 15 bases sitting between them.